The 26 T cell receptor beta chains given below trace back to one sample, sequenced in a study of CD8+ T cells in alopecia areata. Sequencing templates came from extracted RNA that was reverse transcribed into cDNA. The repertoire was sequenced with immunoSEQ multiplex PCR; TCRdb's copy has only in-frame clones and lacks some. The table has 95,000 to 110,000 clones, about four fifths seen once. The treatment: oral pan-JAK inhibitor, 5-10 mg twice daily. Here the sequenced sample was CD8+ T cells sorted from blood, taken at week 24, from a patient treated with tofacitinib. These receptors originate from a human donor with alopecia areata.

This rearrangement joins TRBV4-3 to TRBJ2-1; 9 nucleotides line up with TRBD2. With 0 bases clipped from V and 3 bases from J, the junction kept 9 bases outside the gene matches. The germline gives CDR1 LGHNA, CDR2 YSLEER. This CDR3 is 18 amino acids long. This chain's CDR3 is CASSQEASPSGVYNEQFF. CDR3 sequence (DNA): TGCGCCAGCAGCCAAGAAGCTAGCCCTAGCGGGGTCTACAATGAGCAGTTCTTC.

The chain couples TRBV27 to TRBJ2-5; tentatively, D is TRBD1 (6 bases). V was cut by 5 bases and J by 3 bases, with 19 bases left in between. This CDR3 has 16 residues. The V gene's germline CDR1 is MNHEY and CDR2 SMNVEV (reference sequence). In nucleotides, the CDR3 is TGTGCCAGCAGTCTCATACCGGGACAAATTAAAGAGACCCAGTACTTC. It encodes CASSLIPGQIKETQYF.

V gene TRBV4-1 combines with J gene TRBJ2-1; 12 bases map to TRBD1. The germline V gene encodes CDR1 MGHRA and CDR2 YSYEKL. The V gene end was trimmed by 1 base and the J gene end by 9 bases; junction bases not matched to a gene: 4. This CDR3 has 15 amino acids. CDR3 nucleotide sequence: TGCGCCAGCAGCCAAGCGGGACAGGGGGCGGGTGAGCAGTTCTTC. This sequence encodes CASSQAGQGAGEQFF.

The CDR3 loop reads CASSLFFKDGGFSNTGELFF. The CDR3 nucleotides are TGTGCCAGCAGTTTATTCTTCAAAGATGGGGGTTTTTCGAACACCGGGGAGCTGTTTTTT. This chain connects TRBV27 to TRBJ2-2, with D tentatively TRBD1 or TRBD2 (5 bases each). This CDR3 spans 20 amino acids. V lost 1 base and J lost 0, with 21 bases in between. The V gene's germline CDR1 is MNHEY and CDR2 SMNVEV (reference sequence).

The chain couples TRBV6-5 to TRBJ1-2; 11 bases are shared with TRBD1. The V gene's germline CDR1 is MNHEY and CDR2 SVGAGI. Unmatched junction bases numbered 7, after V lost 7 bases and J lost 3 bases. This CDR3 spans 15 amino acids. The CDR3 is CASIWDRGMHYGYTF. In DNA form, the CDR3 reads TGTGCCAGCATATGGGACAGGGGGATGCACTATGGCTACACCTTC.

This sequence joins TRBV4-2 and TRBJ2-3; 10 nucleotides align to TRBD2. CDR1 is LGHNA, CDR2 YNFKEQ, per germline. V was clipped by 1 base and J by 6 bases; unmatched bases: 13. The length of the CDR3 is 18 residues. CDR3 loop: CASSQALSSGGVADTQYF. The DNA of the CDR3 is TGTGCCAGCAGCCAAGCGCTCTCTAGCGGGGGTGTTGCTGATACGCAGTATTTT.

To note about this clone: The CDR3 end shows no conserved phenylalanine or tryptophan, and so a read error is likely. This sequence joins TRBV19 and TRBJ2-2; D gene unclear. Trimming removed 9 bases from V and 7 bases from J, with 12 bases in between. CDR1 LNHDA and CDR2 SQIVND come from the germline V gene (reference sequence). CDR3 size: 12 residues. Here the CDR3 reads CASSNSYGELFL. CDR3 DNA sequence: TGTGCCAGCTCAAACAGTTACGGGGAGCTGTTTCTT.

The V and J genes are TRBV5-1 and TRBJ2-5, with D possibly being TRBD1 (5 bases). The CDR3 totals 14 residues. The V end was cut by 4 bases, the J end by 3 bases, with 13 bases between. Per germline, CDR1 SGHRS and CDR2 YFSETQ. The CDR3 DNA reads TGCGCCAGCAGCCCCAGGGTTGGGGAAGAGACCCAGTACTTC. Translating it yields CASSPRVGEETQYF.

This CDR3 reads CASSLLRGGPLDEQFF. CDR3 bases: TGTGCCAGCAGTTTATTACGGGGCGGTCCCTTGGATGAGCAGTTCTTC. The chain is built from TRBV27 and TRBJ2-1; D is perhaps TRBD1 or TRBD2 (5 bases each). CDR3 length equals 16 residues. Trimming left V 1 base short and J 8 bases short, with 18 bases between. Germline loops: CDR1 MNHEY, CDR2 SMNVEV (reference sequence).

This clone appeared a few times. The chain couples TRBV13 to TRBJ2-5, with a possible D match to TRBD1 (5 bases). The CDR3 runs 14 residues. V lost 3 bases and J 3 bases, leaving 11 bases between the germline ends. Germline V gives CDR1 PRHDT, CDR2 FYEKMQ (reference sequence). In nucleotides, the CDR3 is TGTGCCAGCAGCTTTAGTCGCAGGGAAGAGACCCAGTACTTC. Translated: CASSFSRREETQYF. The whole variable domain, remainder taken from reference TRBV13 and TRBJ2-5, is AAGVIQSPRHLIKEKRETATLKCYPIPRHDTVYWYQQGPGQDPQFLISFYEKMQSDKGSIPDRFSAQQFSDYHSELNMSSLELGDSALYFCASSFSRREETQYFGPGTRLLVL.

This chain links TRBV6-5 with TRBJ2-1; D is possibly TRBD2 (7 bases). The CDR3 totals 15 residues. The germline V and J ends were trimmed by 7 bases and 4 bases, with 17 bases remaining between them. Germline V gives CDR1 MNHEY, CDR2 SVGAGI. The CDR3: CASTLGGGAYNEQFF. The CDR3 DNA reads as TGTGCCAGCACCTTGGGAGGGGGGGCTTACAATGAGCAGTTCTTC.

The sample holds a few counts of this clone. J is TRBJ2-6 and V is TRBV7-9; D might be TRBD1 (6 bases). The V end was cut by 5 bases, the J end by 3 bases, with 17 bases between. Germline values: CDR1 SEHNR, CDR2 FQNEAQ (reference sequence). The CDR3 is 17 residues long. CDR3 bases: TGTGCCAGCAGCCCTCCTTCTCCGGACAGTGGGGCCAACGTCCTGACTTTC. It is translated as CASSPPSPDSGANVLTF.

The CDR3 loop is CASSLSSGGGYTF. In nucleotides, the CDR3 is TGTGCCAGCAGTTTATCATCAGGGGGCGGCTACACCTTC. The genes are TRBV27 and TRBJ1-2, with 8 positions matching TRBD1. Germline values: CDR1 MNHEY, CDR2 SMNVEV (reference sequence). Trimming cost V 0 bases and J 8 bases; bases outside gene matches: 2. CDR3 length equals 13 residues.

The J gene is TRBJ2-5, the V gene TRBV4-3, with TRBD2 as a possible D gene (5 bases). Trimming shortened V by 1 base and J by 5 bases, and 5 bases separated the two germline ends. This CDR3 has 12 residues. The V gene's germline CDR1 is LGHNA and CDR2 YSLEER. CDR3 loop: CASSQGGETQYF. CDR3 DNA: TGCGCCAGCAGCCAAGGAGGGGAGACCCAGTACTTC.

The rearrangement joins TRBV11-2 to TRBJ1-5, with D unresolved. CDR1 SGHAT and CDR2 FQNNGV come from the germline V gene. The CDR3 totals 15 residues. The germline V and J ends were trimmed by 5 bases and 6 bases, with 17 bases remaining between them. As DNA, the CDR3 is TGTGCCAGCAGCCCGAGGAGCGAGGGAGGTCAGCCCCAGCATTTT. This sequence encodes CASSPRSEGGQPQHF.

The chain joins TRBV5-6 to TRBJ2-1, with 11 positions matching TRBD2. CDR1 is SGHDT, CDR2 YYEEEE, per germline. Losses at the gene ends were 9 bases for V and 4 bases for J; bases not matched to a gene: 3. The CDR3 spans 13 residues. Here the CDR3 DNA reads TGTGCCACCGGACTAGCGGGTTACAATGAGCAGTTCTTC. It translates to CATGLAGYNEQFF.

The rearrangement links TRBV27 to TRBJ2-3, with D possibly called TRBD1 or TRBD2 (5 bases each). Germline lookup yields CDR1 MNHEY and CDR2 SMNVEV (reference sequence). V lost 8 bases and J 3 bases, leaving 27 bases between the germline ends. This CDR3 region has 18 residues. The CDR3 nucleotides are TGTGCCAGCGCCACCCACCGGGACGCCTACCTTGCGACAGATACGCAGTATTTT. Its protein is CASATHRDAYLATDTQYF.

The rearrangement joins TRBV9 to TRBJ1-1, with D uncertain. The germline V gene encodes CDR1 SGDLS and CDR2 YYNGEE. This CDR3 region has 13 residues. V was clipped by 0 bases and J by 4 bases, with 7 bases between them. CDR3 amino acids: CASSVGGSTEAFF. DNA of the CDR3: TGTGCCAGCAGCGTAGGGGGATCCACTGAAGCTTTCTTT.

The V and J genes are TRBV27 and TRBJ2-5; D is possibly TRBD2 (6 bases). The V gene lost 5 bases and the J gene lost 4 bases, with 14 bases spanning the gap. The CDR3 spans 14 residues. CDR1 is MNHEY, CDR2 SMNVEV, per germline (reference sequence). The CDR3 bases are TGTGCCAGCAGTGCTCCCGGGACTGGAGAGACCCAGTACTTC. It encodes CASSAPGTGETQYF.

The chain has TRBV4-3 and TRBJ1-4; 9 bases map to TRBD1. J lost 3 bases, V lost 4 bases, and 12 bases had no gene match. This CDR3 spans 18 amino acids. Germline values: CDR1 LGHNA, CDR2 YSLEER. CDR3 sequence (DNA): TGCGCCAGCAGCCTCTACGGGACAGGGAATGCCGCTAATGAAAAACTGTTTTTT. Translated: CASSLYGTGNAANEKLFF.

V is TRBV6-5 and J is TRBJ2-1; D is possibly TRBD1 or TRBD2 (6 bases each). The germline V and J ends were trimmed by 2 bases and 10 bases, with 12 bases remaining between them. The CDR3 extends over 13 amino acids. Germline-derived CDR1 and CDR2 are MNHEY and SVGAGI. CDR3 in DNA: TGTGCCAGCAGTTACACGGTCGGGGGCGAGCAGTTCTTC. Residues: CASSYTVGGEQFF.

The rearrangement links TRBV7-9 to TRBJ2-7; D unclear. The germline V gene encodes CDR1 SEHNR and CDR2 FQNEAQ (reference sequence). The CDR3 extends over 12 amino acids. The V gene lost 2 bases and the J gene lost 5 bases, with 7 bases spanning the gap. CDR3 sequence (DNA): TGTGCCAGCAGCTTAAACAGCCACGAGCAGTACTTC. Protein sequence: CASSLNSHEQYF.

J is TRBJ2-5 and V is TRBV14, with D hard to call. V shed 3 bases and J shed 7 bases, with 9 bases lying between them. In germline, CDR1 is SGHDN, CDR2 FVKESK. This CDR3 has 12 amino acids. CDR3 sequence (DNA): TGTGCCAGCAGCCATACTAAGGGGACCCAGTACTTC. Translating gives CASSHTKGTQYF.

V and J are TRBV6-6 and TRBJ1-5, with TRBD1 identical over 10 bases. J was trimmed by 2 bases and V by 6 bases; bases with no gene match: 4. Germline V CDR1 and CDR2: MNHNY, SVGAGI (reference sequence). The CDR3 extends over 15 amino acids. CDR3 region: CASSPGTGGNQPQHF. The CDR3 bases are TGTGCCAGCAGCCCCGGGACAGGGGGCAATCAGCCCCAGCATTTT.

The DNA of the CDR3 is TGTGCCAGCAGTGACTTTAGCGGACCCACAGATACGCAGTATTTT. Amino acids: CASSDFSGPTDTQYF. The chain is built from TRBV25-1 and TRBJ2-3; D is possibly TRBD2 (6 bases). Trimming pared 3 bases from V and 2 bases from J, leaving 12 bases between. Germline CDR1 is MGHDK and CDR2 is SYGVNS. The CDR3 runs 15 residues.

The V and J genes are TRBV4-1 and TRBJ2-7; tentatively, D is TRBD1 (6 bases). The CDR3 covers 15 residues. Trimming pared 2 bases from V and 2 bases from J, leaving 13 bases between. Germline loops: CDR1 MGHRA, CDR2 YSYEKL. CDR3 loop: CASSQIQGGPYEQYF. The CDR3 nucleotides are TGCGCCAGCAGCCAAATCCAAGGGGGACCCTACGAGCAGTACTTC.